This T cell receptor beta chain was retrieved from a study of T cell responses to AZD1222 COVID-19 vaccine. Libraries were prepared by immunoSEQ multiplex PCR; TCRdb keeps only in-frame clonotypes and omits some of them. The top ten hold 6% to 9% of the sample, which has roughly 85,000 clones, roughly nine tenths seen once. CDR1 is SGHTA and CDR2 is FQGTGA in the germline V gene. The CDR3 contains 16 residues. The V and J ends lost 5 bases and 7 bases, in that order; junction bases with no gene match: 13. Sample: peripheral blood, taken on day 0 of AZD1222 vaccination. This TCR derives from an adult in good health. This chain links TRBV7-3 with TRBJ1-2, with TRBD1 identical over 10 bases. CDR3: CASSLKSPGTGVGYTF. DNA for the CDR3: TGTGCCAGCAGCCTCAAATCACCCGGGACAGGGGTTGGCTACACCTTC. The entire variable domain, with the rest obtained from reference TRBV7-3 and TRBJ1-2, is as follows: GAGVSQTPSNKVTEKGKYVELRCDPISGHTALYWYRQSLGQGPEFLIYFQGTGAADDSGLPNDRFFAVRPEGSVSTLKIQRTERGDSAVYLCASSLKSPGTGVGYTFGSGTRLTVV.